This TCR beta chain originates from a study of blood T cell repertoires in COVID-19. CDR3 length equals 15 residues. The V and J ends lost 5 bases and 2 bases, in that order; junction bases with no gene match: 5. Germline CDR1 and CDR2: SEHNR and FQNEAQ (reference sequence). The data were produced by immunoSEQ multiplex PCR, yet TCRdb's version contains in-frame clones alone and is incomplete. The repertoire has about 88,000 clones, 90% of them found once; the top ten carry over 6.5%. The receptor was derived from a man aged 18 to 29 with COVID-19, enrolled during active disease. The sample was peripheral blood. The chain joins TRBV7-9 to TRBJ2-1; 8 bases agree with TRBD1. This CDR3 is CASSLGQATYNEQFF. The CDR3 DNA is TGTGCCAGCAGCCTGGGACAGGCAACCTACAATGAGCAGTTCTTC.